The clone carrying this T cell receptor beta chain was detected once. The data originate from a study of blood T cell repertoires in COVID-19. Study summary: T cells, B-cell-depleted T cells, or PBMCs provided the cDNA or gDNA that served as material.

Generated by immunoSEQ multiplex PCR, the TCRdb table keeps only in-frame clones and is missing some. Seen here are some 150,000 clones, roughly 85% observed once, and the top ten hold about 2.6%. The CDR3 has 18 amino acids. Germline assignment: CDR1 MGHRA and CDR2 YSYEKL. With 1 base removed from V and 2 bases from J, the gap between germline ends came to 21 bases. The chain has TRBV4-1 and TRBJ2-7, with D hard to call. The clonotype comes from a human donor with acute or convalescent COVID-19. The donor label of this sample is uncertain. The sequencing input was peripheral blood. CDR3 in DNA: TGCGCCAGCAGCCAAGTTCCAGTTGGCTCCCGATGCCCCTACGAGCAGTACGTC. It translates to CASSQVPVGSRCPYEQYV.